The 11 T cell receptor beta chains below come from one sample, sequenced in a study of T cells in Graves' hyperthyroidism and ophthalmopathy (dated by TCRdb to the late 2010s). The library was built by means of multiplex PCR. Sequencing instrument: Illumina HiSeq 2000. The TCR beta CDR3 regions were amplified from RNA transcripts. For the first round of RT-PCR on the TCR CDR3, the HTBI primer set was used together with the Qiagen OneStep RT-PCR kit. TCRdb applied fastp at Q25 and MiXCR to the public reads, then kept only in-frame beta chains. Every distinct CDR3 protein forms one entry, paired with its most common genes and DNA. The sample contains roughly 700,000 distinct CDR3 sequences, 35% of them found a single time. The leading ten clones occupy roughly 31% of the sample. Sequences were obtained from blood. The receptors originated from a woman between 40 and 55 years old with Graves' hyperthyroidism.

This clonotype was seen more than once but under ten times. This chain connects TRBV18 to TRBJ1-2; D not certain. Trimming removed 2 bases from V and 7 bases from J, with 5 bases in between. CDR1 is KGHSH and CDR2 is LQKENI in the germline V gene. The CDR3 runs 11 residues. The CDR3 DNA reads TGTGCCAGCTCACCAGCGACTGGCTACACCTTC. Encoded protein: CASSPATGYTF.

This clonotype showed up just a few times. The chain is built from TRBV10-1 and TRBJ2-2; possibly TRBD1 or TRBD2 for D (6 bases each). Germline CDR1 reads WNHNN; CDR2 reads SYGVQD (reference sequence). This CDR3 comprises 14 residues. Trimming stripped 6 bases from V and 6 bases from J, with 14 bases between. The CDR3 region is CASSGGGIAGELFF. DNA of the CDR3: TGCGCCAGCAGCGGAGGGGGAATAGCCGGGGAGCTGTTTTTT.

This clonotype occurred many times. The CDR3 sequence: CSARGEGSYYGYTF. The CDR3 region has the DNA TGCAGTGCTAGAGGGGAGGGTTCGTACTATGGCTACACCTTC. The genes are TRBV20-1 and TRBJ1-2; D gene unclear. Germline V CDR1 and CDR2: DFQATT, SNEGSKA (reference sequence). Deletions cut 1 base from V and 3 bases from J, with 12 bases between. This CDR3 has 14 residues.

The chain uses TRBV28 and TRBJ1-2; 10 bases line up with TRBD1. This CDR3 is 15 amino acids long. Germline V gene data show CDR1 as MDHEN and CDR2 as SYDVKM. V lost 6 bases to trimming and J lost 6 bases; unmatched junction nucleotides: 10. This CDR3 is CASRTKGQGEHGYTF. CDR3 bases: TGTGCCAGCAGGACCAAAGGACAGGGGGAACATGGCTACACCTTC.

The chain couples TRBV5-1 to TRBJ1-1; D not certain. The germline V gene encodes CDR1 SGHRS and CDR2 YFSETQ. The length of the CDR3 is 14 residues. V lost 4 bases and J lost 0, with 10 bases in between. The CDR3: CASSARRMNTEAFF. CDR3 DNA sequence: TGCGCCAGCAGCGCCCGCCGAATGAACACTGAAGCTTTCTTT.

This clonotype has at least ten counts. The V call is TRBV29-1, the J call TRBJ1-1; D is perhaps TRBD1 (5 bases). Germline values: CDR1 SQVTM, CDR2 ANQGSEA. The CDR3 is made up of 14 amino acids. Between the trimmed V and J ends, which lost 6 bases and 0 bases, there was a span of 14 bases. CDR3 in amino acids: CSVIRGRMNTEAFF. The CDR3 DNA reads TGCAGCGTAATAAGGGGTAGGATGAACACTGAAGCTTTCTTT.

This clonotype was observed at least ten times. The gene calls are TRBV29-1 and TRBJ1-1; 7 bases agree with TRBD1. Germline V gene sequence: CDR1 SQVTM, CDR2 ANQGSEA. There are 13 residues in the CDR3. V dropped 6 bases and J dropped 4; count of bases not matched to a gene: 8. In nucleotides, the CDR3 is TGCAGCGTGGGGGACAGTTGGGGCACTGAAGCTTTCTTT. Protein product: CSVGDSWGTEAFF.

This clonotype was observed at least ten times. CDR3 bases: TGTGCCAGCGACTTTACAGGGGGTCATCAGCCCCAGCATTTT. It specifies CASDFTGGHQPQHF. This rearrangement joins TRBV6-2 or TRBV6-3 to TRBJ1-5; TRBD1 agrees at 8 bases. Germline-derived CDR1 and CDR2 are MNHEY and SVGEGT. The J segment lost 5 bases and the V segment lost 8 bases, leaving 8 bases of the junction unmatched. The CDR3 is made up of 14 amino acids.

This clonotype was seen only a few times. The chain combines TRBV6-5 with TRBJ1-5, with D uncertain. The CDR3 sequence is 15 residues long. Looked up from germline, CDR1 is MNHEY and CDR2 is SVGAGI. V gave up 0 bases and J gave up 7 bases, with 13 bases separating them. CDR3 DNA sequence: TGTGCCAGCAGTTACTCGAGCCCTTCGGGGCAGCCCCAGCATTTT. Translating it yields CASSYSSPSGQPQHF.

The V gene is TRBV7-9, the J gene TRBJ2-7, with 7 nucleotides matching TRBD2. The CDR3 has 14 residues. V lost 2 bases to trimming and J lost 5 bases; unmatched junction nucleotides: 6. Germline loops: CDR1 SEHNR, CDR2 FQNEAQ (reference sequence). The CDR3 DNA is TGTGCCAGCAGCTTAATGACTAGCACGAACGAGCAGTACTTC. It is translated as CASSLMTSTNEQYF.

Comments on this clonotype: A much larger clonotype is one base distant, so this may be a read error. The genes are TRBV11-2 and TRBJ1-2; D remains unclear. The CDR3 consists of 12 residues. The germline V gene has CDR1 SGHAT and CDR2 FQNNGV. CDR3 sequence (DNA): TGCGCCAGCAGCCCTGACCTCAATGGCTACGCCTTC. Its translation: CASSPDLNGYAF. Filled out from reference TRBV11-2 and TRBJ1-2, the complete variable domain reads EAGVAQSPRYKIIEKRQSVAFWCNPISGHATLYWYQQILGQGPKLLIQFQNNGVVDDSQLPKDRFSAERLKGVDSTLKIQPAKLEDSAVYLCASSPDLNGYAFGSGTRLTVV.